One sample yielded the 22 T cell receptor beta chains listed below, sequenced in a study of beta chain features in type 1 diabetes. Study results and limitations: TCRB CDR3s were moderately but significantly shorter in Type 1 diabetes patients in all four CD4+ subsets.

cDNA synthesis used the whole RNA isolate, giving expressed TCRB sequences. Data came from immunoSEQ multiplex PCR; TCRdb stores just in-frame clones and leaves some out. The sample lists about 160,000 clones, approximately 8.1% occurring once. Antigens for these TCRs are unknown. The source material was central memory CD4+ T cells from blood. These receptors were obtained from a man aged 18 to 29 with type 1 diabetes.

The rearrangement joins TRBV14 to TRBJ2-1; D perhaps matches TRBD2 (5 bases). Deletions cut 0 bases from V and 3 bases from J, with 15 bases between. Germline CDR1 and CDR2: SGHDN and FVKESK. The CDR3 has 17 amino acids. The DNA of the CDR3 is TGTGCCAGCAGCCAAGATCGCTGGCGCGGGCTCTACAATGAGCAGTTCTTC. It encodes CASSQDRWRGLYNEQFF.

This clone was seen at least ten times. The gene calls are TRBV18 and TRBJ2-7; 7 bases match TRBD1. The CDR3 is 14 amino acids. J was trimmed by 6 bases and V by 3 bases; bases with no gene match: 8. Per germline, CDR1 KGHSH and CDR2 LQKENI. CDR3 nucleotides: TGTGCCAGCTCACCGCGTCCCGGGACAGCCGAGCAGTACTTC. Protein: CASSPRPGTAEQYF.

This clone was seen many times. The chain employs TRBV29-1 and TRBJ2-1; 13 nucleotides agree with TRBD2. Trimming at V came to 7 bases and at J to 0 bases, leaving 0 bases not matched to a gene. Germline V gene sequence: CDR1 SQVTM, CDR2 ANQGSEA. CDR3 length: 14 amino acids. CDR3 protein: CSGTSGSSYNEQFF. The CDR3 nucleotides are TGCAGCGGGACTAGCGGGAGCTCCTACAATGAGCAGTTCTTC.

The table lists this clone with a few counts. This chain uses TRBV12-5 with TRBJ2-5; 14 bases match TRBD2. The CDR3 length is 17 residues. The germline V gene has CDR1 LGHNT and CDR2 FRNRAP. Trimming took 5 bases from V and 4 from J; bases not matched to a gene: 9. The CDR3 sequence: CASGPGTSGSPSETQYF. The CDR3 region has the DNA TGTGCTAGTGGTCCCGGGACTAGCGGGAGCCCCTCAGAGACCCAGTACTTC.

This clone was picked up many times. CDR3 nucleotide sequence: TGTGCCAGCAGTTTTCAAGGGACAGGGGGCGAGCAGTACTTC. This encodes CASSFQGTGGEQYF. The chain employs TRBV28 and TRBJ2-7; TRBD1 aligns across 11 bases. In germline, CDR1 is MDHEN, CDR2 SYDVKM. V trimming: 3 bases; J trimming: 6 bases; junction bases outside the gene matches: 4. The CDR3 length is 14 residues.

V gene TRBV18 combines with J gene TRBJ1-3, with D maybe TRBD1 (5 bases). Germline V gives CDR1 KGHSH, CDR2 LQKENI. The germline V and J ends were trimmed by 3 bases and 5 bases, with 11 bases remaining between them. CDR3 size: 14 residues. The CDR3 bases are TGTGCCAGCTCACCCGACAGCCCTCGAAACACCATATATTTT. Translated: CASSPDSPRNTIYF.

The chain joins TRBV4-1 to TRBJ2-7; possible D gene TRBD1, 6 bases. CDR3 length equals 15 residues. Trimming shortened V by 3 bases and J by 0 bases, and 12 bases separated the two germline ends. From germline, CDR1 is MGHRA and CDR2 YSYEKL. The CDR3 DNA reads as TGCGCCAGCAGCCATCTACCGGACAGCTCCTACGAGCAGTACTTC. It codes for CASSHLPDSSYEQYF.

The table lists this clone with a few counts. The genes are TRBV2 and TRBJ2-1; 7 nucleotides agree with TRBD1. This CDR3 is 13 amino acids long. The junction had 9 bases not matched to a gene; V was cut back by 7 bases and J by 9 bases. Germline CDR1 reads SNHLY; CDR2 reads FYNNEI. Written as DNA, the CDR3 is TGTGCCAGCAATCGGGGACAGTCGGTTGAGCAGTTCTTC. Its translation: CASNRGQSVEQFF.

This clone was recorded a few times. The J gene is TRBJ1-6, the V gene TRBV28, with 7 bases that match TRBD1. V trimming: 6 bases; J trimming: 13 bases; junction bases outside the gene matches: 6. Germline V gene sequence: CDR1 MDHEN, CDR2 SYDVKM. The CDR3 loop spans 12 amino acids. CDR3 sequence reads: CASRGDSPPLHF. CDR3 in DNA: TGTGCCAGCAGGGGGGACAGCCCCCCCCTCCACTTT.

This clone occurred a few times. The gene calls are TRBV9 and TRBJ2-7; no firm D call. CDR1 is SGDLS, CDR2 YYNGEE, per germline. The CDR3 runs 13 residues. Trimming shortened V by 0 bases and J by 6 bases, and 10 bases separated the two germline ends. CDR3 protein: CASSVDRVSEQYF. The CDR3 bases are TGTGCCAGCAGCGTAGACCGGGTATCCGAGCAGTACTTC.

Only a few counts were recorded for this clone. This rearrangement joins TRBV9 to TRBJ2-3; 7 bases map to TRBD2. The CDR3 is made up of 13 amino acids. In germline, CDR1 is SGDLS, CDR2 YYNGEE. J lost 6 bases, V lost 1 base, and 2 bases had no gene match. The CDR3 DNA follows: TGTGCCAGCAGCGTACTTAGCGGGGATACGCAGTATTTT. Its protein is CASSVLSGDTQYF.

The CDR3 bases are TGCGCCAGCAGCTTGGGAGCGGGGGGGTCGTACCAAGAGACCCAGTACTTC. This codes for CASSLGAGGSYQETQYF. This sequence joins TRBV5-1 and TRBJ2-5; 10 bases line up with TRBD2. V was pared by 0 bases and J by 0 bases, with 5 bases of the junction left unmatched. The CDR3 loop spans 17 amino acids. Germline V gene sequence: CDR1 SGHRS, CDR2 YFSETQ. The entire variable domain, with the rest obtained from reference TRBV5-1 and TRBJ2-5, is as follows: KAGVTQTPRYLIKTRGQQVTLSCSPISGHRSVSWYQQTPGQGLQFLFEYFSETQRNKGNFPGRFSGRQFSNSRSEMNVSTLELGDSALYLCASSLGAGGSYQETQYFGPGTRLLVL.

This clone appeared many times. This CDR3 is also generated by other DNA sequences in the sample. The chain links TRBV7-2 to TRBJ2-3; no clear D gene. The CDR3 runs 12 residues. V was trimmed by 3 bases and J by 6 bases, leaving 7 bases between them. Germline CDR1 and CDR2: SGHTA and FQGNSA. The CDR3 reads CASSFLRDTQYF. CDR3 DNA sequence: TGTGCCAGCAGCTTCCTGAGGGATACGCAGTATTTT.

In nucleotides, the CDR3 is TGCGCCAGCAGCGGAAGGGCAGGGCGGGGGGGTTCCAATGAGCAGTTCTTC. Encoded protein: CASSGRAGRGGSNEQFF. This rearrangement joins TRBV5-1 to TRBJ2-1; 9 positions match TRBD2. The length of the CDR3 is 17 residues. Germline V gene data show CDR1 as SGHRS and CDR2 as YFSETQ. The ends lost 4 bases at V and 6 bases at J; junction bases unmatched: 14.

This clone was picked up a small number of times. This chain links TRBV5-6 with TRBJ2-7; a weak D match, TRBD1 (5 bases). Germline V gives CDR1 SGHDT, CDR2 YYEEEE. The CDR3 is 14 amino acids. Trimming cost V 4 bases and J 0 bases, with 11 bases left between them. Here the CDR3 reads CASSRQSLSYEQYF. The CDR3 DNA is TGTGCCAGCAGCCGACAGTCCCTCTCCTACGAGCAGTACTTC.

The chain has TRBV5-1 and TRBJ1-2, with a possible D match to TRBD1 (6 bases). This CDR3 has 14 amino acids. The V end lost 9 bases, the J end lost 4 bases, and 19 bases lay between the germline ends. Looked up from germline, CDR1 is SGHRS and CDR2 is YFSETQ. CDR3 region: CATKQGIGSYGYTF. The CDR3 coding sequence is TGCGCCACCAAGCAGGGGATAGGGAGCTATGGCTACACCTTC.

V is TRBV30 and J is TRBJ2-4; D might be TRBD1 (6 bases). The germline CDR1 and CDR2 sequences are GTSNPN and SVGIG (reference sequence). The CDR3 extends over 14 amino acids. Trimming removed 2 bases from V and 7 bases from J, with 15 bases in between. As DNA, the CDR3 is TGTGCCTGGAGTCCCCTGGGGCAGGGGAACATTCAGTACTTC. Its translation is CAWSPLGQGNIQYF.

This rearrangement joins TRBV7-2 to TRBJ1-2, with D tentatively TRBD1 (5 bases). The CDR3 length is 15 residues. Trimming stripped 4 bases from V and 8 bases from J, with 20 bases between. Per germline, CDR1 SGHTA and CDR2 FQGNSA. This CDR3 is CASSSLAGGEEGYTF. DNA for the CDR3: TGTGCCAGCAGCTCCCTAGCGGGAGGGGAAGAAGGCTACACCTTC.

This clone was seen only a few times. CDR3: CASSLTGGQDTQYF. The CDR3, as DNA: TGCGCCAGCAGCTTGACGGGGGGGCAAGATACGCAGTATTTT. The chain combines TRBV5-1 with TRBJ2-3; TRBD2 matches at 8 bases. This CDR3 contains 14 residues. The germline CDR1 and CDR2 sequences are SGHRS and YFSETQ. V gave up 1 base and J gave up 5 bases; unmatched junction bases: 3.

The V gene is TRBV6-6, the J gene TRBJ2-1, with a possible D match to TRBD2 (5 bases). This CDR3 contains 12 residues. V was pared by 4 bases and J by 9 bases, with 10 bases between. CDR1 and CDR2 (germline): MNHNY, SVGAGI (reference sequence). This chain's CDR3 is CASSSPGGEQFF. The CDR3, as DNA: TGTGCCAGCAGTTCGCCCGGAGGTGAGCAGTTCTTC.

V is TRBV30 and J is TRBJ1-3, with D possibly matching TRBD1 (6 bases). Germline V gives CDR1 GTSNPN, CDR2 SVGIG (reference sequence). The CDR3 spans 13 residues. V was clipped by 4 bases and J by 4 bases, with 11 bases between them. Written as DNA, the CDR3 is TGTGCCTGGAACAGGGTAGGCGGAAACACCATATATTTT. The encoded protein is CAWNRVGGNTIYF.

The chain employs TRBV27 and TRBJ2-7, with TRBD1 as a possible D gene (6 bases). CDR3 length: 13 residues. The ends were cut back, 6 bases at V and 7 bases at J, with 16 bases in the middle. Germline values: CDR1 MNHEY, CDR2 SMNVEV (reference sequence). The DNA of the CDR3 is TGTGCCAGCAGCGTCAGGGGATCGGGGGAGCAGTACTTC. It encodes CASSVRGSGEQYF.